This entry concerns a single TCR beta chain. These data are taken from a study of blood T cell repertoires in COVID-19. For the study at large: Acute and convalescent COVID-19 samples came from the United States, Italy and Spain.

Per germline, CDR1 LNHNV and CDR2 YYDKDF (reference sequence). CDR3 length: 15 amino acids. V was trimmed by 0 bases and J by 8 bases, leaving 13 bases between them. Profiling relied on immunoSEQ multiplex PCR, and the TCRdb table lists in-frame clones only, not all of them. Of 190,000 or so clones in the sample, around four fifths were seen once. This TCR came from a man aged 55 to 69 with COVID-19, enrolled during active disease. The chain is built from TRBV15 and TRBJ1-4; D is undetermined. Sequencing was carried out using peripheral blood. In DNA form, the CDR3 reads TGTGCCACCAGCAGAGATCCATTAAGTCGGGAAAAACTGTTTTTT. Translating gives CATSRDPLSREKLFF.